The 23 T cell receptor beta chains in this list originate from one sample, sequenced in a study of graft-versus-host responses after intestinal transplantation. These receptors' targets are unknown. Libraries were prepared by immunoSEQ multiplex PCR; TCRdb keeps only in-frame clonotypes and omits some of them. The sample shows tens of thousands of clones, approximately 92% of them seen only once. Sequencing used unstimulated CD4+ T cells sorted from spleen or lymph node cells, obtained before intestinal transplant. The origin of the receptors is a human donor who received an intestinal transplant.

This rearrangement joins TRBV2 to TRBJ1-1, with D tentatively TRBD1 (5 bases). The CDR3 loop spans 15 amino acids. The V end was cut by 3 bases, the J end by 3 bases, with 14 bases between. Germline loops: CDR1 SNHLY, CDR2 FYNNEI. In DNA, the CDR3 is TGTGCCAGCAGTGAGGGGGACGGGCCGTACACTGAAGCTTTCTTT. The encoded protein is CASSEGDGPYTEAFF.

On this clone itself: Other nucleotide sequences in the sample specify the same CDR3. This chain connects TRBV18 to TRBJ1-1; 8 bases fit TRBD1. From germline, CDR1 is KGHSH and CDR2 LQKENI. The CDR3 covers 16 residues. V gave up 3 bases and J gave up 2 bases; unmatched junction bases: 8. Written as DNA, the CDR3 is TGTGCCAGCTCACCCGAAAGACAGGGGATAAACACTGAAGCTTTCTTT. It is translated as CASSPERQGINTEAFF.

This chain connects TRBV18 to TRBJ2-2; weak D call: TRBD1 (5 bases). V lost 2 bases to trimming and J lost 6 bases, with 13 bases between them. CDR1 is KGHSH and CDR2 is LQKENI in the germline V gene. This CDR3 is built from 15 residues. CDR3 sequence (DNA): TGTGCCAGCTCACCATCCGACAGTAACCCCGGGGAGCTGTTTTTT. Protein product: CASSPSDSNPGELFF.

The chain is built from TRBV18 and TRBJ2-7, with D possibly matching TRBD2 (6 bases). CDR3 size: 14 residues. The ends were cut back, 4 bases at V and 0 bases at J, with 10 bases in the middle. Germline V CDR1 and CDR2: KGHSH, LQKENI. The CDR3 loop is CASSLQGGSYEQYF. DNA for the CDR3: TGTGCCAGCTCACTGCAGGGAGGCTCCTACGAGCAGTACTTC.

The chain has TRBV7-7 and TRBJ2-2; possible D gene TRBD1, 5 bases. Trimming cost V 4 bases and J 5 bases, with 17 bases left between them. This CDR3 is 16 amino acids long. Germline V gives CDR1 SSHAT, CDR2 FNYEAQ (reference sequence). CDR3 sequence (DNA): TGTGCCAGCAGCTGGGGCCCGACACGGCGGACCGGGGAGCTGTTTTTT. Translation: CASSWGPTRRTGELFF.

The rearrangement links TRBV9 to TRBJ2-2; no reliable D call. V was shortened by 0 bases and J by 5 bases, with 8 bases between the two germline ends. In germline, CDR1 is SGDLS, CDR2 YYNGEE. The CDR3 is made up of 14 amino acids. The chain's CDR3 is CASSVGGRTGELFF. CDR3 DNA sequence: TGTGCCAGCAGCGTAGGAGGCAGGACCGGGGAGCTGTTTTTT.

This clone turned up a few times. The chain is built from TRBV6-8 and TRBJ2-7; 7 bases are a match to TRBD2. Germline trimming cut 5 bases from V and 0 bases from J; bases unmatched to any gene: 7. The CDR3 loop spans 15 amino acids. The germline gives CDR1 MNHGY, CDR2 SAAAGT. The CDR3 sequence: CASSAPGGSSYEQYF. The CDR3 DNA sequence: TGTGCCAGCAGTGCCCCTGGCGGGAGCTCCTACGAGCAGTACTTC.

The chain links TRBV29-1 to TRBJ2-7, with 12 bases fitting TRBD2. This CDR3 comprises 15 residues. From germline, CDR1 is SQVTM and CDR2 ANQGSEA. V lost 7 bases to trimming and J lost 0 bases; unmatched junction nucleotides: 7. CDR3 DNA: TGCAGCGCAGAGCTAGCGGGAGGGCCCTCCTACGAGCAGTACTTC. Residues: CSAELAGGPSYEQYF.

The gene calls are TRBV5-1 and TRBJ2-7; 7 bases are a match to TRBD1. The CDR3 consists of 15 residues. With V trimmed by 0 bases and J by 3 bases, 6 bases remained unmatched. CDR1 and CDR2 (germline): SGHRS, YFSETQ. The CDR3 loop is CASSLVTGPFYEQYF. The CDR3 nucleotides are TGCGCCAGCAGCTTGGTGACAGGGCCGTTCTACGAGCAGTACTTC.

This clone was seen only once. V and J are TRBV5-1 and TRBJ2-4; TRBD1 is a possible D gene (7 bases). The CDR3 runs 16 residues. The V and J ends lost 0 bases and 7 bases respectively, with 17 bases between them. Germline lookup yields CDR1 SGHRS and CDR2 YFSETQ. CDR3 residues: CASSLVGGDSYNIQYF. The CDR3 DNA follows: TGCGCCAGCAGCTTGGTAGGAGGGGACAGCTATAACATTCAGTACTTC.

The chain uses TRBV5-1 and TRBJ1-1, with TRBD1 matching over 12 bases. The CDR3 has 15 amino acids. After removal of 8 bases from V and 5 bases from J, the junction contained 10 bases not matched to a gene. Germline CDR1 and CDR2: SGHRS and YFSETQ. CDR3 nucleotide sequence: TGCGCCAGTGCCCCGGGACAGGGGGCCGGAACTGAAGCTTTCTTT. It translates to CASAPGQGAGTEAFF.

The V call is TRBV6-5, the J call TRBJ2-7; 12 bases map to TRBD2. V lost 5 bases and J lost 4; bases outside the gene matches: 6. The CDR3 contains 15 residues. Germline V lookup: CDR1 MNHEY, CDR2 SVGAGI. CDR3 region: CASSRMTSGSYEQYF. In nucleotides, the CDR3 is TGTGCCAGCAGTCGGATGACTAGCGGGAGTTACGAGCAGTACTTC.

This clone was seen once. The chain's CDR3 is CASTRYVADAEAFF. DNA for the CDR3: TGTGCCAGCACTAGGTACGTGGCAGACGCTGAAGCTTTCTTT. This chain joins TRBV6-5 and TRBJ1-1; D is unresolved. The CDR3 runs 14 residues. Trimming cost V 7 bases and J 6 bases, with 18 bases left between them. Germline CDR1 and CDR2: MNHEY and SVGAGI.

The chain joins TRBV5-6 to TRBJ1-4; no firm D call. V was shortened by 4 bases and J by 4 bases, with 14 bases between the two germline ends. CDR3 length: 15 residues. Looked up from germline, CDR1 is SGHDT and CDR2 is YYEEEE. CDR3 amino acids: CASSQGLGRNEKLFF. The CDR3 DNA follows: TGTGCCAGCAGCCAAGGGTTAGGACGTAATGAAAAACTGTTTTTT. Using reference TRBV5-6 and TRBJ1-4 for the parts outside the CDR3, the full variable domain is DAGVTQSPTHLIKTRGQQVTLRCSPKSGHDTVSWYQQALGQGPQFIFQYYEEEERQRGNFPDRFSGHQFPNYSSELNVNALLLGDSALYLCASSQGLGRNEKLFFGSGTQLSVL.

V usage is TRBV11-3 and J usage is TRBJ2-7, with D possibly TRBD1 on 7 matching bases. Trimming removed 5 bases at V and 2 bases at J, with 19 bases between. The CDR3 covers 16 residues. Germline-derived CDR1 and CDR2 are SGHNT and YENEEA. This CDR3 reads CASSRGTGQSTYEQYF. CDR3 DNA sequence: TGTGCCAGCAGCCGGGGGACGGGACAGTCTACCTACGAGCAGTACTTC.

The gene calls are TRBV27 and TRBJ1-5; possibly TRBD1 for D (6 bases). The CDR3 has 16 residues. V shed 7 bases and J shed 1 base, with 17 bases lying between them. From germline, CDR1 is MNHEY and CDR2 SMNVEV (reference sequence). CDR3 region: CASIQGKRFSNQPQHF. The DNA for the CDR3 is TGTGCCAGCATTCAGGGGAAGCGGTTCAGCAATCAGCCCCAGCATTTT.

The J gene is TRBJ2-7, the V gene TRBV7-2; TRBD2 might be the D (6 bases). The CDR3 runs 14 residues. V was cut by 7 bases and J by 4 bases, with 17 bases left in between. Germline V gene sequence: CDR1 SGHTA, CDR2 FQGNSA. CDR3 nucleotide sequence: TGTGCCAGCACCGCGGACCTAGCGTCTTACGAGCAGTACTTC. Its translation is CASTADLASYEQYF.

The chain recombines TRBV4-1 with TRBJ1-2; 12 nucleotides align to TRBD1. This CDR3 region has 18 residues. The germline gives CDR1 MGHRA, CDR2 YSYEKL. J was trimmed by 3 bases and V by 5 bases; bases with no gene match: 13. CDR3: CASSSPGTGGTGDYGYTF. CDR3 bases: TGCGCCAGCAGCTCCCCAGGGACAGGGGGCACAGGGGACTATGGCTACACCTTC.

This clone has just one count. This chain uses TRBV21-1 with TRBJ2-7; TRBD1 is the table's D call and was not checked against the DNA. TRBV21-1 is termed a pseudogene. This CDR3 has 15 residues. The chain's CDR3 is CASNLRRQGNHEQYF. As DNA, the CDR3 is TGTGCCAGCAACTTAAGGAGACAGGGAAATCACGAGCAGTACTTC.

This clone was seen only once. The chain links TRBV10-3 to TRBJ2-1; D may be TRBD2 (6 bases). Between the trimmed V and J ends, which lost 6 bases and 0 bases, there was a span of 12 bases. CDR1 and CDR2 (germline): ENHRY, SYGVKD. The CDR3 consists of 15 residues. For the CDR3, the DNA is TGTGCCATCAGCGTTACTAGCTTCTCCTACAATGAGCAGTTCTTC. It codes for CAISVTSFSYNEQFF.

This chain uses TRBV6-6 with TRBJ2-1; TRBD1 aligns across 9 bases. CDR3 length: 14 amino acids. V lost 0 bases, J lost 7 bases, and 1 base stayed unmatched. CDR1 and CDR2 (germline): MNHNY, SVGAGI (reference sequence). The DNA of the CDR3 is TGTGCCAGCAGTTACTCGGGACAGGGAAATGAGCAGTTCTTC. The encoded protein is CASSYSGQGNEQFF.

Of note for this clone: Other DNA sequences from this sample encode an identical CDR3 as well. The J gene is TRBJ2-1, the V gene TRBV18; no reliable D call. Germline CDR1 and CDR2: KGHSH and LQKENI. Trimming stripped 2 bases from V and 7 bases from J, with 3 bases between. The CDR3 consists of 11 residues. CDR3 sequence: CASSPGNEQFF. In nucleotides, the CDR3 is TGTGCCAGCTCACCAGGAAATGAGCAGTTCTTC. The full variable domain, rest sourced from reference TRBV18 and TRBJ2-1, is NAGVMQNPRHLVRRRGQEARLRCSPMKGHSHVYWYRQLPEEGLKFMVYLQKENIIDESGMPKERFSAEFPKEGPSILRIQQVVRGDSAAYFCASSPGNEQFFGPGTRLTVL.

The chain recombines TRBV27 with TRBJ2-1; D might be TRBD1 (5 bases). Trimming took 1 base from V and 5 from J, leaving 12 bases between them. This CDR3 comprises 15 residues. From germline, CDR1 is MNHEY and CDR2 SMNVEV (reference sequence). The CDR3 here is CASSLLVREDNEQFF. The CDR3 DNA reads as TGTGCCAGCAGTTTATTAGTCAGGGAAGACAATGAGCAGTTCTTC.